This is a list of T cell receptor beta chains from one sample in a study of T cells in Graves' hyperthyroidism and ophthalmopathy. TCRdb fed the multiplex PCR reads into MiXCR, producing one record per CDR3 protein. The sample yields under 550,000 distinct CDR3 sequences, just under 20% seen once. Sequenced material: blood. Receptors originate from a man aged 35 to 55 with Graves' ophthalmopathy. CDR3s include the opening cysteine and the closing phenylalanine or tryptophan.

CASSYRGLAQEQFF	TRBV6-1	TRBJ2-1
CASSTPLDGAAGYTF	TRBV7-9	TRBJ1-2
CSARGGVGELFF	TRBV20-1	TRBJ2-2
CSAPRTGAEAFF	TRBV20-1	TRBJ1-1
CAWSASPVGDTQYF	TRBV30	TRBJ2-3
CASSGLLGDISTDTQYF	TRBV6-1	TRBJ2-3
CASSQETGRGYGYTF	TRBV3-1	TRBJ1-2
CASSTRGEAEAFF	TRBV7-9	TRBJ1-1
CSARWVLSTDTQYF	TRBV20-1	TRBJ2-3
CASSSGLAGGPREQYF	TRBV28	TRBJ2-5
CASRLGDESYEQYFGPGTDTQYF	TRBV28	TRBJ2-3
CASSYRRAGEETQYF	TRBV6-2/TRBV6-3	TRBJ2-5
CASSFQSGTGSTDTQYF	TRBV7-2	TRBJ2-3
CASKGSSYEQYF	TRBV6-1	TRBJ2-7